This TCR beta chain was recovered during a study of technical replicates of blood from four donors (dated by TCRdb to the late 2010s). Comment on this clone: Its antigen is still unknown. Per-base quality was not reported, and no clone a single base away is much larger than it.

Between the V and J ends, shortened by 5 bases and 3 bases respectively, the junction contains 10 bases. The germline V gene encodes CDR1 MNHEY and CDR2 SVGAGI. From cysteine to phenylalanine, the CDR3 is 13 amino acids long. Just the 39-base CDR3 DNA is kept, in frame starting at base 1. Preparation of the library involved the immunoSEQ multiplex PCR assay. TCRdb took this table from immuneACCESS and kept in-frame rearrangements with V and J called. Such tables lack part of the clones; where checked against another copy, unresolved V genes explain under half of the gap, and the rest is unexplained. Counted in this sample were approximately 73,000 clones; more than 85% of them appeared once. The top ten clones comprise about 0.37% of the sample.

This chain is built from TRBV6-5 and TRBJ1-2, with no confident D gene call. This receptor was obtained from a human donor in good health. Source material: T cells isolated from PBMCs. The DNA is TGTGCCAGCAGTAGGAGGGCAGACTATGGCTACACCTTC. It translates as CASSRRADYGYTF.